The sequence of this T cell receptor (beta chain) was determined in a study of blood T cell repertoires in COVID-19. Measured with immunoSEQ multiplex PCR; TCRdb has only the in-frame clones, and not every one. The sample yields 65,000 to 95,000 clones, roughly 87% seen once. CDR3 length: 15 residues. V dropped 1 base and J dropped 3 bases, with 9 bases sitting between them. CDR1 and CDR2 (germline): KGHSH, LQKENI. The chain employs TRBV18 and TRBJ1-4; D gene unclear. What was sequenced was peripheral blood. The clonotype originates from a man of 80 years or more with acute or convalescent COVID-19. The CDR3 DNA follows: TGTGCCAGCTCACCACTGGGGAGTGCTAATGAAAAACTGTTTTTT. It specifies CASSPLGSANEKLFF.